The present T cell receptor beta chain was sequenced within a study of T cells after somatic rescue of genetic block. Sequencing was performed with immunoSEQ multiplex PCR; in TCRdb, only in-frame clones are kept and a portion is missing. This table holds about 67,000 clones, around 90% found once. V lost 5 bases, J lost 3 bases, and 7 bases stayed unmatched. This CDR3 contains 14 residues. Germline V lookup: CDR1 SGHRS, CDR2 YFSETQ. The chain uses TRBV5-1 and TRBJ2-7; 8 nucleotides match TRBD1. The sequencing input was peripheral blood mononuclear cells (PBMCs). The TCR was taken from a man in his forties. The CDR3 sequence is CASSLDRDNYEQYF. Here the CDR3 DNA reads TGCGCCAGCAGTCTGGACAGGGACAACTACGAGCAGTACTTC. The full variable domain, completed using reference TRBV5-1 and TRBJ2-7, is KAGVTQTPRYLIKTRGQQVTLSCSPISGHRSVSWYQQTPGQGLQFLFEYFSETQRNKGNFPGRFSGRQFSNSRSEMNVSTLELGDSALYLCASSLDRDNYEQYFGPGTRLTVT.